The clone carrying this T cell receptor (beta chain) was detected only once. This sample was included in a study of tumor-infiltrating lymphocytes in primary liver carcinoma. The V gene lost 5 bases and the J gene lost 2 bases, with 9 bases spanning the gap. This CDR3 comprises 12 residues. The V gene's germline CDR1 is SQVTM and CDR2 ANQGSEA. The study co-extracted DNA and RNA from around 20-30 mg of unsorted bulk tissue. From approximately 0.5 ug of total RNA, TCR beta-specific cDNA was reverse-transcribed using a constant-region primer. Sequencing libraries for TCR beta derived from three nested multiplex PCR rounds that used slightly modified ARM-PCR. Researchers ran the first two PCR rounds for 10 cycles each with TRBV1-TRBV30 forward primers and a C-beta reverse primer. TCRdb re-analysed the multiplex PCR reads in MiXCR, keeping a single row per CDR3 protein. Here the sample spans fewer than 85,000 distinct CDR3 sequences, about 75% being singletons.

The TCR comes from a man in his forties or fifties with primary liver carcinoma and hepatitis B virus infection. The sample was tumor-adjacent normal liver tissue. The rearrangement links TRBV29-1 to TRBJ2-5; D perhaps matches TRBD1 (5 bases). The CDR3, as DNA: TGCAGCGTTAAGACAGTTCAAGAGACCCAGTACTTC. This encodes CSVKTVQETQYF.